Included here is one T cell receptor (beta chain) sequence, with context. The source of the sample is a study of T-cell memory formation after mild COVID-19. The V gene lost 0 bases and the J gene lost 6 bases, with 18 bases spanning the gap. This CDR3 is 17 amino acids long. The germline V gene has CDR1 SGHRS and CDR2 YFSETQ. TCRdb fed the 5' RACE reads into MiXCR, producing one record per CDR3 protein. The sample has hundreds of thousands of distinct CDR3 sequences; 25% to 30% are singletons. This rearrangement joins TRBV5-1 to TRBJ1-4, with no clear D. This TCR came from an adult woman who had mild COVID-19 (a few samples of this study predate the infection). Cell type and time point are not known. Sequencing used PBMCs or a T cell subset sorted from them (not recorded which). CDR3 DNA sequence: TGCGCCAGCAGCTTGGCTCGGGGAGGGATTTTGGATGAAAAACTGTTTTTT. Translating gives CASSLARGGILDEKLFF.